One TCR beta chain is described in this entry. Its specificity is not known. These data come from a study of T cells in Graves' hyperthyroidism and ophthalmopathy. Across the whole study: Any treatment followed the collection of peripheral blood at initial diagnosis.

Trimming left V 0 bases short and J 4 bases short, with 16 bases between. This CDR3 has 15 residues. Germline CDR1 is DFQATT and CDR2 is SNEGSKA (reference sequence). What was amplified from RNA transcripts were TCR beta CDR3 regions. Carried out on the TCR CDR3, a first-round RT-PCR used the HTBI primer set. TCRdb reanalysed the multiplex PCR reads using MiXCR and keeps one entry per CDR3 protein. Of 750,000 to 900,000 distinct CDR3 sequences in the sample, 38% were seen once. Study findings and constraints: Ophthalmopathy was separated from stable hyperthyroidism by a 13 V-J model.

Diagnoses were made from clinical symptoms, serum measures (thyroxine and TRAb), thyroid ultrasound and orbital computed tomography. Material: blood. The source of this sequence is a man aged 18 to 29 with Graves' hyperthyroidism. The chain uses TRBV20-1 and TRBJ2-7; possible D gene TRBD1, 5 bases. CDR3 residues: CSARDRSGWEYEQYF. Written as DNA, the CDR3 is TGCAGTGCTAGAGATAGGTCAGGGTGGGAATACGAGCAGTACTTC.